Listed below are T cell receptor beta chains from one sample, sequenced in a study of Graves' ophthalmopathy and Graves' hyperthyroidism. In TCRdb, the multiplex PCR reads were re-called with MiXCR into one record per CDR3 protein. In the table there are about 400,000 distinct CDR3 sequences, approximately 20% of which are singletons. Material: peripheral blood. The origin of the receptors is a woman between 18 and 29 years old with Graves' ophthalmopathy. The CDR3 runs from the conserved cysteine through the conserved F or W. D genes are given only for firm matches. Size tells how often a clone was seen (once, few, many) or the class of an expanded clone, and some rows leave it out.

>-|-|TRBV27|TRBJ2-7
TGTGCCAGCAGTGAATTCGGCAGGTACTCCTACGAGCAGTACTTC
CASSEFGRYSYEQYF
>many|-|TRBV30|TRBJ1-1
TGTGCCTGGAGTGTTGGGGCTGACACTGAAGCTTTCTTT
CAWSVGADTEAFF
>many|TRBD1|TRBV28|TRBJ2-5
TGTGCCAGCAGTGAGCCGGGACAGGGAAAGACCCAGTACTTC
CASSEPGQGKTQYF
>many|-|TRBV6-5|TRBJ2-5
TGTGCCAGCAGTTACGGGGCAGACCAAGAGACCCAGTACTTC
CASSYGADQETQYF
>many|-|TRBV2|TRBJ2-2
TGTGCCAGCACCCGGACAGTGAACACCGGGGAGCTGTTTTTT
CASTRTVNTGELFF
>-|-|TRBV5-1|TRBJ2-5
TGCGCCAGCAGCCAGCCCCAGGGGCTGCAAGAGACCCAGTACTTC
CASSQPQGLQETQYF
>few|-|TRBV6-1|TRBJ1-2
TGTGCCAGCAGAGGGATTGGTTATGGCTACACCTTC
CASRGIGYGYTF
>many|-|TRBV7-2|TRBJ2-7
TGTGCCAGCAGCTTAGATCCTCAGCGGCGCGAGCAGTACTTC
CASSLDPQRREQYF
>-|-|TRBV6-2/TRBV6-3|TRBJ2-7
TGTGCCAGCACCAACTCACACTACGAGCAGTACTTC
CASTNSHYEQYF
>many|-|TRBV11-2|TRBJ2-7
TGTGCCAGCAGCCCTCTATGGGTCGACGAGCAGTACTTC
CASSPLWVDEQYF
>many|-|TRBV20-1|TRBJ2-7
TGCAGTGCTAGCCACAGAAGGGTTGTGGGCCCCGAGCAGTACTTC
CSASHRRVVGPEQYF
>many|TRBD2|TRBV5-4|TRBJ2-5
TGTGCCAGCAGCTGGGGGGGGGGACGGCAAGAGACCCAGTACTTC
CASSWGGGRQETQYF
>many|-|TRBV12-3/TRBV12-4|TRBJ2-5
TGTGCCAGCAGTCCTGATCGGCTCCTACGGACCCAGTACTTC
CASSPDRLLRTQYF
>many|TRBD2|TRBV12-3/TRBV12-4|TRBJ2-5
TGTGCCAGCAATTGGGGGGGGATCGGCCTTGAATCACACATGAAGACCCAGTACTTC
CASNWGGIGLESHMKTQYF
>-|TRBD1|TRBV28|TRBJ1-5
TGTGCCAGCAGCCAAAACAGGGGTAGCAATCAGCCCCAGCATTTT
CASSQNRGSNQPQHF
>many|TRBD2|TRBV4-2|TRBJ2-3
TGTGCCAGCAGCCAAGAGGGGCGGGGGGGCGCAGATACGCAGTATTTT
CASSQEGRGGADTQYF
>many|-|TRBV24-1|TRBJ1-5
TGTGCCACCAGTTTAGTGGGGCAGCCGTACAATCAGCCCCAGCATTTT
CATSLVGQPYNQPQHF
>many|-|TRBV6-1|TRBJ2-7
TGTGCCAGCAGTGAAGCGTCGTACGAGCAGTACTTC
CASSEASYEQYF
>-|-|TRBV12-3/TRBV12-4|TRBJ1-1
TGTGCCAGCAGGATGGACCTGAACACTGAAGCTTTCTTT
CASRMDLNTEAFF
>few|-|TRBV19|TRBJ1-5
TGTGCCAGTAGTATAGGGCCGATCAGCAATCAGCCCCAGCATTTT
CASSIGPISNQPQHF
>-|-|TRBV20-1|TRBJ2-7
TGCAGTGCTAGAGATCCGAGTGGCTTTGAGCAGTACTTC
CSARDPSGFEQYF
>many|-|TRBV29-1|TRBJ2-7
TGCAGCGTTGATTGGGGCTCCTACGAGCAGTACTTC
CSVDWGSYEQYF
>-|-|TRBV4-3|TRBJ2-7
TGCGCCAGCAGCCAAGAGGGAACGGGCTCCTACGAGCAGTACTTC
CASSQEGTGSYEQYF
>-|-|TRBV6-1|TRBJ2-7
TGTGCCAGCAGTACCGGGACAAACTACGAGCAGTACTTC
CASSTGTNYEQYF
>-|TRBD2|TRBV27|TRBJ2-7
TGTGCCAGCAGTTTAATCGGTCCTAGCGGGGCCCTATCCTCTACCTACGAGCAGTACTTC
CASSLIGPSGALSSTYEQYF
>-|-|TRBV6-1|TRBJ2-5
TGTGCCAGCAGCTCCGACAACCAAGAGACCCAGTACTTC
CASSSDNQETQYF
>few|-|TRBV7-9|TRBJ2-7
TGTGCCAGCAGCTTAGCCAGGGGCTTTCGGGACGAGCAGTACTTC
CASSLARGFRDEQYF
>many|-|TRBV28|TRBJ2-7
TGTGCCAGCAGTTTAGGGACTGTCTCCTACGAGCAGTACTTC
CASSLGTVSYEQYF
>many|-|TRBV7-8|TRBJ1-5
TGTGCCAGCAGCTTATTAACAGCAAATCAGCCCCAGCATTTT
CASSLLTANQPQHF
>many|-|TRBV6-5|TRBJ1-1
TGTGCCAGCAGCTCGACCGACGGGGGGACTGAAGCTTTCTTT
CASSSTDGGTEAFF
>-|TRBD2|TRBV3-1|TRBJ2-7
TGTGCCAGCAGCGAACTAGCGGGCGAACCCTACGAGCAGTACTTC
CASSELAGEPYEQYF
>many|-|TRBV27|TRBJ2-7
TGTGCCAGCAGCTACCGGGAGCACTACGAGCAGTACTTC
CASSYREHYEQYF
>many|-|TRBV7-2|TRBJ1-1
TGTGCCAGCAGCTTAGGCAGACAGAACACTGAAGCTTTCTTT
CASSLGRQNTEAFF
>many|-|TRBV6-2/TRBV6-3|TRBJ1-5
TGTGCCAGCAGCCCTTCGTTGTTTGGTCAGCCCCAGCATTTT
CASSPSLFGQPQHF
>-|TRBD2|TRBV12-3/TRBV12-4|TRBJ2-5
TGTGCCAGCAGTTTTCGGCCTAGCGGAGAGACCCAGTACTTC
CASSFRPSGETQYF
>-|-|TRBV24-1|TRBJ1-1
TGTGCCGTCAGGGGTCCGACCAACACTGAAGCTTTCTTT
CAVRGPTNTEAFF
>many|TRBD2|TRBV11-2|TRBJ2-7
TGTGCCAGCAGCCAAAGGGACTATACCTACGAGCAGTACTTC
CASSQRDYTYEQYF
>many|-|TRBV19|TRBJ2-7
TGTGCCAGTAGCCAAGGGGGTCCCGGAAGAGGCAAGCAGTACTTC
CASSQGGPGRGKQYF
>-|-|TRBV15|TRBJ1-1
TGTGCCACCAGCTTGGGGTCGGGGGCGATGAACACTGAAGCTTTCTTT
CATSLGSGAMNTEAFF
>many|-|TRBV6-2/TRBV6-3|TRBJ1-1
TGTGCCAGCAGTTACCTAAAGAACACTGAAGCTTTCTTT
CASSYLKNTEAFF
>many|-|TRBV28|TRBJ2-4
TGTGCCAGCACACGCCAGGGGGCCAAAAACATTCAGTACTTC
CASTRQGAKNIQYF
>many|-|TRBV6-2/TRBV6-3|TRBJ1-5
TGTGCCAGCAGTCGGCCCAGGCTCGATCAGCCCCAGCATTTT
CASSRPRLDQPQHF
>many|-|TRBV13|TRBJ2-7
TGTGCCAGCAGCTGGTCGGGGAGAGGGAACGAGCAGTACTTC
CASSWSGRGNEQYF
>many|-|TRBV28|TRBJ1-2
TGTGCCAGCAGTTTCGGAAAGGAGTATGGCTACACCTTC
CASSFGKEYGYTF
>many|-|TRBV12-3/TRBV12-4|TRBJ1-3
TGTGCCAGCAGTGAACCCTGGAACACCATATATTTT
CASSEPWNTIYF
>many|TRBD2|TRBV20-1|TRBJ2-5
TGCAGTGCTGGACTAGTTGAGGAGACCCAGTACTTC
CSAGLVEETQYF
>many|TRBD2|TRBV11-1|TRBJ2-7
TGTGCCAGCAGCAGAGAAGCGGGAGGGATTTACGAGCAGTACTTC
CASSREAGGIYEQYF
>-|-|TRBV20-1|TRBJ2-7
TGCAGTGCTAGACCCGTGGACGGAGACTACTACGAGCAGTACTTC
CSARPVDGDYYEQYF
>many|-|TRBV6-2/TRBV6-3|TRBJ2-7
TGTGCCAGCAGCAACACAGTTGGACTACCTTGGAGGGACTTC
CASSNTVGLPWRDF
>many|TRBD1|TRBV6-5|TRBJ1-2
TGTGCCAGCAGTTCCCCAAACCACGGACAGGGCGAGTCTGGCTACACCTTC
CASSSPNHGQGESGYTF